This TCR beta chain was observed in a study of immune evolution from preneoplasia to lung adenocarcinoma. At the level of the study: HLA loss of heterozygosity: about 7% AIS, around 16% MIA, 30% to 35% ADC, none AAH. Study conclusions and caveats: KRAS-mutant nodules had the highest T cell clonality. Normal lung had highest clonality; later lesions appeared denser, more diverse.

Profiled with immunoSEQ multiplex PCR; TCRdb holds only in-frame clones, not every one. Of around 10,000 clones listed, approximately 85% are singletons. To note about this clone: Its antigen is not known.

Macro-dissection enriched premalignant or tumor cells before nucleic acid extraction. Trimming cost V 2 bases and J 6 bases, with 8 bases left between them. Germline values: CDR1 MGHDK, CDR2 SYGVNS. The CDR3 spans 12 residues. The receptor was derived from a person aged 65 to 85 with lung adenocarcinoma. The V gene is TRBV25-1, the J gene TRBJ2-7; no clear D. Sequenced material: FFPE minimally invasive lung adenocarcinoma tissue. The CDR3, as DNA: TGTGCCAGCAGTGAAGTATGGGGCGAGCAGTACTTC. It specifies CASSEVWGEQYF.